Below are 29 T cell receptor beta chains sequenced from a single sample in a study of T cells in Graves' hyperthyroidism and ophthalmopathy. Authors of the study amplified TCR beta CDR3 regions from RNA transcripts. The TCR CDR3 first-round RT-PCR relied on the HTBI primer set. One entry per CDR3 protein, called by TCRdb with MiXCR from the multiplex PCR reads. The profile shows roughly 700,000 distinct CDR3 sequences, about a third of them singletons. Source material: blood. The receptors come from a woman aged 40 to 50 with Graves' hyperthyroidism.

On this clonotype: This may be a read error: a much more frequent sequence differs by one nucleotide. The chain is built from TRBV7-9 and TRBJ2-6, with unresolved D. Germline CDR1 is SEHNR and CDR2 is FQNEAQ (reference sequence). Trimming pared 4 bases from V and 5 bases from J, leaving 6 bases between. This CDR3 comprises 13 residues. The CDR3: CASSSWWANVLTF. CDR3 bases: TGTGCCAGCAGCTCCTGGTGGGCCAACGTCCTGACTTTC.

This clonotype was detected many times. V is TRBV5-1 and J is TRBJ1-1; D gene unclear. The germline gives CDR1 SGHRS, CDR2 YFSETQ. The CDR3 length is 13 residues. V shed 1 base and J shed 5 bases, with 9 bases lying between them. The CDR3, as DNA: TGCGCCAGCAGCTTGATGGAGTCTACTGAAGCTTTCTTT. It encodes CASSLMESTEAFF.

This clonotype appeared many times. The chain couples TRBV6-6 to TRBJ1-3; the D is unclear. This CDR3 has 12 amino acids. The V gene lost 2 bases and the J gene lost 4 bases, with 3 bases spanning the gap. In germline, CDR1 is MNHNY, CDR2 SVGAGI (reference sequence). CDR3 sequence reads: CASSYAGNTIYF. CDR3 in DNA: TGTGCCAGCAGTTACGCAGGAAACACCATATATTTT.

V usage is TRBV2 and J usage is TRBJ2-2; TRBD1 might be the D (6 bases). With 5 bases removed from V and 1 base from J, the gap between germline ends came to 11 bases. This CDR3 comprises 15 residues. CDR1 and CDR2 (germline): SNHLY, FYNNEI. The CDR3 reads CASSYGQLNTGELFF. The CDR3 nucleotides read TGTGCCAGCAGTTACGGACAGTTGAACACCGGGGAGCTGTTTTTT.

The table lists this clonotype with a few counts. The V gene is TRBV2, the J gene TRBJ1-4, with a tentative D call TRBD1 (6 bases). Germline V gene sequence: CDR1 SNHLY, CDR2 FYNNEI. The CDR3 has 17 amino acids. V was trimmed by 5 bases and J by 3 bases, leaving 19 bases between them. In nucleotides, the CDR3 is TGTGCCAGCAGTTCTTACCTTCGGGGGCGTTCTAATGAAAAACTGTTTTTT. It codes for CASSSYLRGRSNEKLFF.

This chain connects TRBV10-3 to TRBJ2-3, with 10 bases lining up with TRBD2. V lost 5 bases to trimming and J lost 6 bases; unmatched junction nucleotides: 5. The germline V gene encodes CDR1 ENHRY and CDR2 SYGVKD. CDR3 length: 14 residues. CDR3 amino acids: CAISSSGSDDTQYF. CDR3 nucleotides: TGTGCCATCAGTTCTAGCGGGAGTGATGATACGCAGTATTTT.

The rearrangement links TRBV4-1 to TRBJ1-1, with no clear D. Germline assignment: CDR1 MGHRA and CDR2 YSYEKL. The CDR3 is 15 amino acids. The V and J ends lost 4 bases and 4 bases respectively, with 16 bases between them. Here the CDR3 reads CASSLGPQATTEAFF. The DNA of the CDR3 is TGCGCCAGCAGCCTCGGGCCCCAAGCGACCACTGAAGCTTTCTTT.

Of note for this clonotype: An end of the junction does not agree with germline; a read error may underlie this. The chain's CDR3 is CASSQDGTGDYEQYF. The CDR3 region has the DNA TGCGCCAGCAGCCAAGACGGGACAGGGGACTACGAGCAGTACTTC. The rearrangement uses TRBV5-4 and TRBJ2-7; 10 bases are shared with TRBD1. From germline, CDR1 is SGHNT and CDR2 YYREEE (reference sequence). This CDR3 contains 15 residues.

Ten or more counts support this clonotype. The chain links TRBV7-2 to TRBJ1-5; D remains ambiguous. CDR3 size: 13 residues. Germline loops: CDR1 SGHTA, CDR2 FQGNSA. V was trimmed by 5 bases and J by 7 bases, leaving 12 bases between them. CDR3 amino acids: CASSAMVAQPQHF. The CDR3 bases are TGTGCCAGCAGCGCGATGGTAGCACAGCCCCAGCATTTT.

This chain joins TRBV5-1 and TRBJ1-1; 9 bases map to TRBD1. This CDR3 is built from 15 residues. V lost 4 bases and J lost 1; bases outside the gene matches: 5. From germline, CDR1 is SGHRS and CDR2 YFSETQ. The CDR3 DNA sequence: TGCGCCAGCAGCCTATCACAGGGGGCGAACACTGAAGCTTTCTTT. This sequence encodes CASSLSQGANTEAFF.

V is TRBV7-8 and J is TRBJ1-1, with D possibly being TRBD1 (5 bases). This CDR3 comprises 13 residues. Looked up from germline, CDR1 is SGHVS and CDR2 is FQNEAQ. Trimming removed 6 bases at V and 5 bases at J, with 13 bases between. CDR3 sequence reads: CASSYAPGTEAFF. CDR3 in DNA: TGTGCCAGCAGTTACGCCCCAGGGACTGAAGCTTTCTTT. The whole variable domain, filled in from reference TRBV7-8 and TRBJ1-1, reads GAGVSQSPRYKVAKRGQDVALRCDPISGHVSLFWYQQALGQGPEFLTYFQNEAQLDKSGLPSDRFFAERPEGSVSTLKIQRTQQEDSAVYLCASSYAPGTEAFFGQGTRLTVV.

Comments on this clonotype: A much larger clone differs by one base, so this may be a read error. The chain couples TRBV6-5 to TRBJ2-2; D unclear. The CDR3 loop spans 12 amino acids. CDR1 and CDR2 from the germline V gene are MNHEY and SVGAGI. Trimming removed 4 bases at V and 6 bases at J, with 6 bases between. The CDR3 here is CASSSPPGELFF. CDR3 bases: TGTGCCAGCAGTTCCCCCCCCGGGGAGCTGTTTTTT.

The gene calls are TRBV25-1 and TRBJ1-2, with D possibly TRBD1 on 5 matching bases. The CDR3 is made up of 15 amino acids. Germline CDR1 reads MGHDK; CDR2 reads SYGVNS. Trimming took off 5 bases at V and 6 bases at J, with 19 bases between the two ends. The CDR3: CASSYPGGGSHGYTF. The DNA of the CDR3 is TGTGCCAGCAGTTACCCCGGTGGGGGTTCTCATGGCTACACCTTC.

The sample holds many counts of this clonotype. V and J are TRBV7-2 and TRBJ2-5; TRBD2 agrees at 13 bases. This CDR3 has 16 amino acids. Germline CDR1 and CDR2: SGHTA and FQGNSA. J lost 5 bases, V lost 5 bases, and 8 bases had no gene match. The CDR3 sequence is CASSPWTSGRRETQYF. CDR3 nucleotides: TGTGCCAGCAGCCCCTGGACTAGCGGGAGACGTGAGACCCAGTACTTC.

This clonotype turned up a few times. The V gene is TRBV7-9, the J gene TRBJ2-2; D remains ambiguous. The CDR3 consists of 13 residues. V was trimmed by 5 bases and J by 9 bases, leaving 13 bases between them. The germline V gene has CDR1 SEHNR and CDR2 FQNEAQ (reference sequence). The CDR3 DNA sequence: TGTGCCAGCAGCCAAGATTCCCACAGGGAGCTGTTTTTT. It translates to CASSQDSHRELFF.

This clonotype was recorded at least ten times. The chain recombines TRBV5-6 with TRBJ1-1; no clear D. Trimming removed 3 bases from V and 3 bases from J, with 9 bases in between. The germline V gene encodes CDR1 SGHDT and CDR2 YYEEEE. This CDR3 spans 13 amino acids. The CDR3 reads CASSWGGHTEAFF. The CDR3 DNA reads TGTGCCAGCAGCTGGGGAGGGCACACTGAAGCTTTCTTT.

This clonotype was recorded only once. With a much larger clone just one base away, this may be a read error. The chain links TRBV20-1 to TRBJ1-5; D not certain. The CDR3 runs 14 residues. Germline V gives CDR1 DFQATT, CDR2 SNEGSKA (reference sequence). V was trimmed by 4 bases and J by 3 bases, leaving 13 bases between them. CDR3 coding DNA: TGCAGTGCTAAAGGGCCGCACCTCAATCAGCCCCAGCATTTT. It codes for CSAKGPHLNQPQHF.

The table lists this clonotype with many counts. The gene calls are TRBV2 and TRBJ1-2; D ambiguous. The germline V and J ends were trimmed by 2 bases and 4 bases, with 2 bases remaining between them. The CDR3 runs 11 residues. The germline CDR1 and CDR2 sequences are SNHLY and FYNNEI. CDR3 protein: CASSESYGYTF. The CDR3 bases are TGTGCCAGCAGTGAATCCTATGGCTACACCTTC.

This clonotype was observed a few times. The V gene is TRBV6-5, the J gene TRBJ1-1, with D tentatively TRBD1 (5 bases). V was clipped by 0 bases and J by 0 bases, with 14 bases between them. There are 17 residues in the CDR3. In germline, CDR1 is MNHEY, CDR2 SVGAGI. The CDR3 coding sequence is TGTGCCAGCAGTTACTCGGAAGACAGCTCGATGAACACTGAAGCTTTCTTT. Protein sequence: CASSYSEDSSMNTEAFF.

This clonotype was seen only once. The V and J genes are TRBV20-1 and TRBJ2-3; D tentatively reads TRBD1 or TRBD2 (5 bases each). The CDR3 length is 15 residues. V was pared by 2 bases and J by 0 bases, with 12 bases between. Germline CDR1 is DFQATT and CDR2 is SNEGSKA (reference sequence). The CDR3, as DNA: TGCAGTGCTAGATCAGGGACGGTTAGCACAGATACGCAGTATTTT. Its translation is CSARSGTVSTDTQYF.

This clonotype was recorded many times. The rearrangement joins TRBV20-1 to TRBJ2-5, with a possible D match to TRBD2 (5 bases). The CDR3 sequence is 14 residues long. Germline CDR1 reads DFQATT; CDR2 reads SNEGSKA (reference sequence). Trimming cost V 0 bases and J 5 bases, with 13 bases left between them. CDR3 DNA sequence: TGCAGTGCTAGAGATTCGGACTCCCGGGAGACCCAGTACTTC. Translated, it gives CSARDSDSRETQYF.

Notes on this clonotype: One end of the junction is discordant with germline, which a read error may explain. The chain carries TRBV10-2 and TRBJ1-4, with D uncertain. The CDR3 sequence is 12 residues long. Germline values: CDR1 WSHSY, CDR2 SAAADI. This CDR3 is CASSQRNEKLFF. The CDR3 DNA sequence: TGTGCCAGCAGCCAGAGAAATGAAAAACTGTTTTTT.

V and J are TRBV6-5 and TRBJ1-6; 9 bases fit TRBD1. Germline CDR1 reads MNHEY; CDR2 reads SVGAGI. Unmatched junction bases numbered 15, after V lost 8 bases and J lost 7 bases. CDR3 length equals 17 residues. CDR3 DNA: TGTGCCAGCGGTCCTATAAGGACAGGGGTAGGGAATTCACCCCTCCACTTT. Residues: CASGPIRTGVGNSPLHF.

V gene TRBV27 combines with J gene TRBJ2-2; the D is unclear. This CDR3 comprises 16 residues. CDR1 and CDR2 (germline): MNHEY, SMNVEV (reference sequence). V lost 0 bases to trimming and J lost 0 bases, with 8 bases between them. The CDR3 region is CASSLSHPSNTGELFF. CDR3 sequence (DNA): TGTGCCAGCAGTTTATCTCATCCCTCGAACACCGGGGAGCTGTTTTTT.

This clonotype was seen ten or more times. The rearrangement joins TRBV7-8 to TRBJ2-7, with 8 bases lining up with TRBD2. Germline assignment: CDR1 SGHVS and CDR2 FQNEAQ. This CDR3 spans 15 amino acids. V shed 5 bases, J shed 3 bases, and the junction held 9 bases outside the gene matches. The CDR3 is CASSLGTSIFYEQYF. CDR3 nucleotides: TGTGCCAGCAGCCTGGGGACTAGTATTTTCTACGAGCAGTACTTC. Full variable domain (remainder filled in from reference TRBV7-8 and TRBJ2-7): GAGVSQSPRYKVAKRGQDVALRCDPISGHVSLFWYQQALGQGPEFLTYFQNEAQLDKSGLPSDRFFAERPEGSVSTLKIQRTQQEDSAVYLCASSLGTSIFYEQYFGPGTRLTVT.

Many counts were recorded for this clonotype. The chain employs TRBV7-2 and TRBJ2-7; a possible D gene is TRBD1 (5 bases). Per the germline V gene, CDR1 is SGHTA and CDR2 is FQGNSA. Trimming took off 2 bases at V and 5 bases at J, with 7 bases between the two ends. The CDR3 consists of 12 residues. CDR3 bases: TGTGCCAGCAGCTTACTCAGGGACGAGCAGTACTTC. This encodes CASSLLRDEQYF.

The chain combines TRBV6-2 or TRBV6-3 with TRBJ1-5; D is undetermined. Per the germline V gene, CDR1 is MNHEY and CDR2 is SVGEGT. This CDR3 is built from 14 residues. V lost 2 bases, J lost 6 bases, and 11 bases lay in between. The CDR3 spells CASSYAAVTQPQHF. The CDR3 bases are TGTGCCAGCAGTTACGCAGCAGTTACTCAGCCCCAGCATTTT.

The gene calls are TRBV5-5 and TRBJ2-5; unclear D gene. Trimming took off 10 bases at V and 0 bases at J, with 10 bases between the two ends. This CDR3 comprises 12 residues. Looked up from germline, CDR1 is SGHKS and CDR2 is YYEKEE (reference sequence). The CDR3 sequence: CAWTAYQETQYF. CDR3 in DNA: TGTGCCTGGACGGCGTACCAAGAGACCCAGTACTTC.

Details on this clonotype: A much larger clone lies one base from this, so it may be a read error. The gene calls are TRBV29-1 and TRBJ1-2, with a tentative D call TRBD1 (5 bases). The CDR3 totals 15 residues. Germline loops: CDR1 SQVTM, CDR2 ANQGSEA. Trimming cost V 3 bases and J 0 bases, with 14 bases left between them. The CDR3 is CSVDFGASANYGYTF. In DNA form, the CDR3 reads TGCAGCGTTGATTTTGGGGCCTCAGCTAACTATGGCTACACCTTC.